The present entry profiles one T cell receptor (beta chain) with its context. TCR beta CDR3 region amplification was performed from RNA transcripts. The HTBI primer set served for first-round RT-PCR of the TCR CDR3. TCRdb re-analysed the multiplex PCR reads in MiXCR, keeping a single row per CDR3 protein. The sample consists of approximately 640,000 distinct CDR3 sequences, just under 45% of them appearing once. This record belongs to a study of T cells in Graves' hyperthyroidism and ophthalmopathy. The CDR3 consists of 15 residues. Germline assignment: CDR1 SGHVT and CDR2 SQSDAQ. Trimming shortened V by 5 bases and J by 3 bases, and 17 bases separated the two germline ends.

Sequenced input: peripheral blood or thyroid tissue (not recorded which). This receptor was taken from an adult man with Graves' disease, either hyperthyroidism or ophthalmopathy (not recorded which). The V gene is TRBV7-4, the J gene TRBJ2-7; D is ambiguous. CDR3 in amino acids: CASSPYVGWVYEQYF. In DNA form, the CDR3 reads TGTGCCAGCAGCCCCTACGTGGGGTGGGTCTACGAGCAGTACTTC.